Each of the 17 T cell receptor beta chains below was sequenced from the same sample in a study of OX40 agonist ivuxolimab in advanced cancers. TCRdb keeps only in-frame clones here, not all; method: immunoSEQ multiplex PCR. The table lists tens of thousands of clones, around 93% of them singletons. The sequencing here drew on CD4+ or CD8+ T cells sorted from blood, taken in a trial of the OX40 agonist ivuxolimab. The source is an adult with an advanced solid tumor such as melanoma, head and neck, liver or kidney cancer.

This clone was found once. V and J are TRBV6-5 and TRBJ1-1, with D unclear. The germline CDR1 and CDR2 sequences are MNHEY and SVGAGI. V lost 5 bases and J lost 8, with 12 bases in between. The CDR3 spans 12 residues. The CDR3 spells CASSPDGLEAFF. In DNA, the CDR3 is TGTGCCAGCAGTCCCGACGGACTGGAAGCTTTCTTT.

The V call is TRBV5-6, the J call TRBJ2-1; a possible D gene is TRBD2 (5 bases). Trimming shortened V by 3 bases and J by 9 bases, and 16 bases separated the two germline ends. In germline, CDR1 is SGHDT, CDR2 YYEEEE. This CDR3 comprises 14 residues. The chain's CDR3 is CASSWVATSGEQFF. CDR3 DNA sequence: TGTGCCAGCAGCTGGGTAGCGACATCCGGTGAGCAGTTCTTC.

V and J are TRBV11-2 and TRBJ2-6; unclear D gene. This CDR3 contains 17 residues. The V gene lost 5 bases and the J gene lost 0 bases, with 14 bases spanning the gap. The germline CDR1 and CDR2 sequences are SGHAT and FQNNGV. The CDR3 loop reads CASSLGRFNSGANVLTF. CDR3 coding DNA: TGTGCCAGCAGCCTTGGACGCTTTAACTCTGGGGCCAACGTCCTGACTTTC.

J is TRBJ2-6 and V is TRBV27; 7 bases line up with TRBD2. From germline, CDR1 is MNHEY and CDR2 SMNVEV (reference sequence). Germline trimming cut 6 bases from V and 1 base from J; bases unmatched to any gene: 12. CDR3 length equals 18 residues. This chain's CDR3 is CASSPVGGTLSGANVLTF. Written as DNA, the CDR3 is TGTGCCAGCAGCCCCGTGGGAGGGACGCTGTCTGGGGCCAACGTCCTGACTTTC.

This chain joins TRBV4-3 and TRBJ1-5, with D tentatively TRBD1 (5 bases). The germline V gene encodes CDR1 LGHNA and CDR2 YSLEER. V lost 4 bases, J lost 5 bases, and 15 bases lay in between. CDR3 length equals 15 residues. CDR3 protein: CASSPEGFEDQPQHF. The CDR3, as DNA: TGCGCCAGCAGCCCCGAGGGGTTTGAGGATCAGCCCCAGCATTTT.

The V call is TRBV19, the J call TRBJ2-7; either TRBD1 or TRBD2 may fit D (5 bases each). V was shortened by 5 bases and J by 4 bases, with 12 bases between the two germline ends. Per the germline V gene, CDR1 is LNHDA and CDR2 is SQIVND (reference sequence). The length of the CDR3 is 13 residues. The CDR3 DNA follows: TGTGCCAGTAGTGGAAGGGACGTATACGAGCAGTACTTC. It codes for CASSGRDVYEQYF.

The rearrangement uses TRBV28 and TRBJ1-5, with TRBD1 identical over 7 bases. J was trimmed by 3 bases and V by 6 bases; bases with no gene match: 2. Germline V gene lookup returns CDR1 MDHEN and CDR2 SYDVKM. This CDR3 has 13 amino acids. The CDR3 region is CASSGTVNQPQHF. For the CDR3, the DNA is TGTGCCAGCAGCGGGACAGTCAATCAGCCCCAGCATTTT.

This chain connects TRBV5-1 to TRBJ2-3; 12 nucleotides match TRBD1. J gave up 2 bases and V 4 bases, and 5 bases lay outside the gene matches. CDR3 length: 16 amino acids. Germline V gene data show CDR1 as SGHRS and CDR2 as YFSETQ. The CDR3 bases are TGCGCCAGCAGCCCAGGGACAGGGGGCCTCACAGATACGCAGTATTTT. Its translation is CASSPGTGGLTDTQYF.

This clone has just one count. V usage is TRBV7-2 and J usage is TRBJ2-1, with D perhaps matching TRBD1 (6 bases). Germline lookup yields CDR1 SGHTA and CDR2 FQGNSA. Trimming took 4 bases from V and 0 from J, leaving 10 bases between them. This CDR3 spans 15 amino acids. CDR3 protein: CASSSTGSSYNEQFF. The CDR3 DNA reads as TGTGCCAGCAGCTCCACAGGGAGCTCCTACAATGAGCAGTTCTTC.

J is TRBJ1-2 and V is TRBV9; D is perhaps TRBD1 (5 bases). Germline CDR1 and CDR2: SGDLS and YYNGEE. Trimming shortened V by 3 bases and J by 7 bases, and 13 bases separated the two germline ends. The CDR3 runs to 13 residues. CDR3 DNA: TGTGCCAGCAGCGCCGACAGCGTCTTTGGCTACACCTTC. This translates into CASSADSVFGYTF. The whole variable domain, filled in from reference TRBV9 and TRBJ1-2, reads DSGVTQTPKHLITATGQRVTLRCSPRSGDLSVYWYQQSLDQGLQFLIQYYNGEERAKGNILERFSAQQFPDLHSELNLSSLELGDSALYFCASSADSVFGYTFGSGTRLTVV.

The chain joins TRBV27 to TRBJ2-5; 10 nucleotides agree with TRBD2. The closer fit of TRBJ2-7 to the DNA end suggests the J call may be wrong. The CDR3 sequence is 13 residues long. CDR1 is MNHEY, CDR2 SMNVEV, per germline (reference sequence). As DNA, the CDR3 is TGTGCCAGCAGCACACTAGCGGGGTACGAGCAGTACTTC. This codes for CASSTLAGYEQYF.

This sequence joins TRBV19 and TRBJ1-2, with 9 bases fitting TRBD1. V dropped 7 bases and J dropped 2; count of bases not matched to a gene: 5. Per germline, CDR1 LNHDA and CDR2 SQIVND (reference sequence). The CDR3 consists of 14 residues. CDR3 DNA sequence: TGTGCCAGTACGCTAGGGACAGGGAACTATGGCTACACCTTC. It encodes CASTLGTGNYGYTF.

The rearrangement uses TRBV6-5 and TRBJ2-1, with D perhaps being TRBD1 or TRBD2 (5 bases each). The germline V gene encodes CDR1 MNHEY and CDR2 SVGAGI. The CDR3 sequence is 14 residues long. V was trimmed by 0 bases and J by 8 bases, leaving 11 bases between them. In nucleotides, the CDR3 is TGTGCCAGCAGTTACTCGAAGAGGGGAGATGAGCAGTTCTTC. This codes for CASSYSKRGDEQFF.

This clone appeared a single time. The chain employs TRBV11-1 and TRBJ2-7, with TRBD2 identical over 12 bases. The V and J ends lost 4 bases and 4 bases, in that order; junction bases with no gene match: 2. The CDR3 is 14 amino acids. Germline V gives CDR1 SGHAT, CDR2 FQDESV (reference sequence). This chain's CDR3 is CASSSTSGSYEQYF. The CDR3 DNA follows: TGTGCCAGCAGCTCGACTAGCGGGAGTTACGAGCAGTACTTC.

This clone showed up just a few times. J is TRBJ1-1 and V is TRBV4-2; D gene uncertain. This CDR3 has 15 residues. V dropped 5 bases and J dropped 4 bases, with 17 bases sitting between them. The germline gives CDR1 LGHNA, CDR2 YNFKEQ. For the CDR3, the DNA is TGTGCCAGCAGCAACCCGCGGTTTTGGGCCACTGAAGCTTTCTTT. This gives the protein CASSNPRFWATEAFF.

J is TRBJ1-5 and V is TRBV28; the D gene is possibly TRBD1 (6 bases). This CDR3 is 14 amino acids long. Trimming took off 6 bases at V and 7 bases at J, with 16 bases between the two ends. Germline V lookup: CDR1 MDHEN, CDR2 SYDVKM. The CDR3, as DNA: TGTGCCAGCAGCCTTCCGTCGGGGGCCCAGCCCCAGCATTTT. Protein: CASSLPSGAQPQHF. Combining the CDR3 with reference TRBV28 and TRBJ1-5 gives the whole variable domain DVKVTQSSRYLVKRTGEKVFLECVQDMDHENMFWYRQDPGLGLRLIYFSYDVKMKEKGDIPEGYSVSREKKERFSLILESASTNQTSMYLCASSLPSGAQPQHFGDGTRLSIL.

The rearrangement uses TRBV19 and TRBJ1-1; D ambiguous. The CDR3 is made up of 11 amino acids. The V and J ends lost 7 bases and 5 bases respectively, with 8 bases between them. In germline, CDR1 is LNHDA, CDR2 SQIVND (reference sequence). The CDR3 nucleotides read TGTGCCAGTATCATAAGTACTGAAGCTTTCTTT. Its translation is CASIISTEAFF.